This entry describes one T cell receptor (beta chain). The sample comes from a study of early T cells in non-severe SARS-CoV-2 infection. Germline-derived CDR1 and CDR2 are MDHEN and SYDVKM. The CDR3 runs 17 residues. V shed 5 bases and J shed 3 bases, with 20 bases lying between them. TCRdb redid the calling of the 5' RACE reads with MiXCR, one entry per CDR3 protein. Seen here are about 22,000 distinct CDR3 sequences, under 6% observed once, and the top ten hold over 6.5%. The chain combines TRBV28 with TRBJ1-5, with D tentatively TRBD1 (5 bases). This receptor was identified in an adult who was a healthcare worker with PCR-confirmed SARS-CoV-2 infection or an uninfected control (not recorded which). The sample was whole blood. This CDR3 is CASSLLTARSDNQPQHF. The DNA of the CDR3 is TGTGCCAGCAGTCTTCTGACAGCCCGGTCCGACAATCAGCCCCAGCATTTT.